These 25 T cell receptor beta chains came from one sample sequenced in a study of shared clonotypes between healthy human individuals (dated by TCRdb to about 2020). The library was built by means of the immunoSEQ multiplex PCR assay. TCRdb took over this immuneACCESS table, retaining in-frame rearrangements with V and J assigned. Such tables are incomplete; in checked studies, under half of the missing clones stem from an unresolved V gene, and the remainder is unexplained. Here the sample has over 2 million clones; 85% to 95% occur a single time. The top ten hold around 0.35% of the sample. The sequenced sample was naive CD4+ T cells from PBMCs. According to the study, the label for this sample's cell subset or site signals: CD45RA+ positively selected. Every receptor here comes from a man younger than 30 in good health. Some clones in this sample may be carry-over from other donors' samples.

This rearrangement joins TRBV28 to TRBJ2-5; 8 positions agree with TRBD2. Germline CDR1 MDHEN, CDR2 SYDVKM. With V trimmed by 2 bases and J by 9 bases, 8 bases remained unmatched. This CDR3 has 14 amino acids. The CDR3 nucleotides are TGTGCCAGCAGTTTAGCGGGGACTAGTCGGGCCCAGTACTTC. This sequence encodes CASSLAGTSRAQYF.

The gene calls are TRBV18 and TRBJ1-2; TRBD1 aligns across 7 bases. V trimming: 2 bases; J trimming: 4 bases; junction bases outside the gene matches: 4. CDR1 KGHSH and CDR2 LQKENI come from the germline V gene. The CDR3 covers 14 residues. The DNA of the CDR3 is TGTGCCAGCTCACCAGAAGGGGGCGGCTATGGCTACACCTTC. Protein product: CASSPEGGGYGYTF.

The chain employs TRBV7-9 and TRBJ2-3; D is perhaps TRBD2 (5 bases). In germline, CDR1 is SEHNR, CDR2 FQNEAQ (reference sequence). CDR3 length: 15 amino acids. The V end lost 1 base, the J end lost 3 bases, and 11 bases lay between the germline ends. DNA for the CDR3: TGTGCCAGCAGCTTAGAGGGAGACGGTACAGATACGCAGTATTTT. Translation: CASSLEGDGTDTQYF.

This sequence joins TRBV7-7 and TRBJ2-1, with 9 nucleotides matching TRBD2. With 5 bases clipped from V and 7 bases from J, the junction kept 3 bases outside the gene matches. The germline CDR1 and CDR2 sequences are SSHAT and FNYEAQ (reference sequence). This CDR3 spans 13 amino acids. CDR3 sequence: CASSEAGGNEQFF. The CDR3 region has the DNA TGTGCCAGCAGCGAGGCGGGAGGGAATGAGCAGTTCTTC.

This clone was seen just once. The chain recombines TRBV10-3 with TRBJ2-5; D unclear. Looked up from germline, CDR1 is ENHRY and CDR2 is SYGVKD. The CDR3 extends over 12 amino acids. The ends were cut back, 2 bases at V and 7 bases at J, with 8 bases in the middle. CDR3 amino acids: CAISEILGTQYF. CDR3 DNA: TGTGCCATCAGTGAGATTCTGGGGACCCAGTACTTC.

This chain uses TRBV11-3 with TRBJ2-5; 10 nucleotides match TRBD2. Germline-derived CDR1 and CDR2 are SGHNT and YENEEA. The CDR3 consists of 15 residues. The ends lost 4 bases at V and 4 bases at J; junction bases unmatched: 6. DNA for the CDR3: TGTGCCAGCAGCTCAAGCGGGAGGGCTGGAGAGACCCAGTACTTC. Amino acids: CASSSSGRAGETQYF.

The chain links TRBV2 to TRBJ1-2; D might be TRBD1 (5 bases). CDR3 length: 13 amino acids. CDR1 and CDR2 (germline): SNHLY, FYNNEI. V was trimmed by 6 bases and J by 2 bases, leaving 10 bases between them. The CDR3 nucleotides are TGTGCCAGCAGGGGCGACAGAAACTATGGCTACACCTTC. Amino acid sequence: CASRGDRNYGYTF.

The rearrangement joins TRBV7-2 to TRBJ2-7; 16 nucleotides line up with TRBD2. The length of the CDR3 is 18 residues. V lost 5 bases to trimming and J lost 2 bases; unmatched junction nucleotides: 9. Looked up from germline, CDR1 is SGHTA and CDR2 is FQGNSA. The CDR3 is CASSQTGLAGGIAYEQYF. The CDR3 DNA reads TGTGCCAGCAGCCAAACGGGACTAGCGGGAGGGATCGCCTACGAGCAGTACTTC.

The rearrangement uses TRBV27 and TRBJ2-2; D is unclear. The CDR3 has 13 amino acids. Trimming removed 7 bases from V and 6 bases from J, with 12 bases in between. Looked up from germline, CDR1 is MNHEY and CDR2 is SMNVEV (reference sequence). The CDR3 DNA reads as TGTGCCAGCAACGGCAGACTGGCCGGGGAGCTGTTTTTT. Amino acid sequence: CASNGRLAGELFF.

The chain's CDR3 is CTSRWLTQETQYF. CDR3 DNA: TGCACCAGCAGGTGGCTAACCCAAGAGACCCAGTACTTC. The rearrangement joins TRBV1 to TRBJ2-5. TRBV1 is a pseudogene. CDR3 size: 13 residues.

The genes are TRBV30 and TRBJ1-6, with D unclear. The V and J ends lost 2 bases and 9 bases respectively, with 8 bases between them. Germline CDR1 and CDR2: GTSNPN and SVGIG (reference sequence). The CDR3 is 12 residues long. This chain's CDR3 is CAWSQERSPLHF. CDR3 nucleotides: TGTGCCTGGAGTCAGGAGCGTTCACCCCTCCACTTT.

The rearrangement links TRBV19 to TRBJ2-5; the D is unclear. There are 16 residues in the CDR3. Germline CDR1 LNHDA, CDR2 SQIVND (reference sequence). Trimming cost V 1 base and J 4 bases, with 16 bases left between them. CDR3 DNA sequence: TGTGCCAGTAGTATAGTCCTTGGGGTCGGGCGAGAGACCCAGTACTTC. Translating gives CASSIVLGVGRETQYF.

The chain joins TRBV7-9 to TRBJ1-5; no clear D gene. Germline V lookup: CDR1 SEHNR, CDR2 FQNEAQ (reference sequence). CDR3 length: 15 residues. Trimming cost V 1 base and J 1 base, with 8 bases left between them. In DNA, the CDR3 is TGTGCCAGCAGCTTAGATGGGATCAGCAATCAGCCCCAGCATTTT. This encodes CASSLDGISNQPQHF. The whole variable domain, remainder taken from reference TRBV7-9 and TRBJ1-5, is DTGVSQNPRHKITKRGQNVTFRCDPISEHNRLYWYRQTLGQGPEFLTYFQNEAQLEKSRLLSDRFSAERPKGSFSTLEIQRTEQGDSAMYLCASSLDGISNQPQHFGDGTRLSIL.

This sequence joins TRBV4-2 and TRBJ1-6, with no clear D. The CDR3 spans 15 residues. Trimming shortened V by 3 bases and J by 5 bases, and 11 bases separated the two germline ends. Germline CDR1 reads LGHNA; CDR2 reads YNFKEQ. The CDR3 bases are TGTGCCAGCAGCCACTCACCGGGTGATAATTCACCCCTCCACTTT. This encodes CASSHSPGDNSPLHF.

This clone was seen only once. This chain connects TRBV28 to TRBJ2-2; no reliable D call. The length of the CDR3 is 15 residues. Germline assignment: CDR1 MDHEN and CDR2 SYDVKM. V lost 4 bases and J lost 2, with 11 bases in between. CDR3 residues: CASSSWGTNTGELFF. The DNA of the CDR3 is TGTGCCAGCAGTTCCTGGGGAACCAACACCGGGGAGCTGTTTTTT.

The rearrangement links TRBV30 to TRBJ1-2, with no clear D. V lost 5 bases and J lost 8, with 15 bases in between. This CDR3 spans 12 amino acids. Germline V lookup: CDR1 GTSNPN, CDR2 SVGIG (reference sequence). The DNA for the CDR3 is TGTGCCTGGTCAGAAGTACGGGAGGGCTACACCTTC. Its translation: CAWSEVREGYTF.

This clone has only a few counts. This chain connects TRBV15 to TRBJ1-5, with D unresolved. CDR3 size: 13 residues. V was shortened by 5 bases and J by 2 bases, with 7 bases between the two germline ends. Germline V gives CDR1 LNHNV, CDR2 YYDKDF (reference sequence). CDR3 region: CATSPQGNQPQHF. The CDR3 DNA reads TGTGCCACCAGCCCCCAGGGCAATCAGCCCCAGCATTTT.

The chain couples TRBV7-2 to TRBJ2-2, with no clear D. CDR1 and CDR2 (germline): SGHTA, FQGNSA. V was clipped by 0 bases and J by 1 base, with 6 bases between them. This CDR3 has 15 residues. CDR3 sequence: CASSLAPVNTGELFF. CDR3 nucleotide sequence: TGTGCCAGCAGCTTAGCGCCGGTGAACACCGGGGAGCTGTTTTTT.

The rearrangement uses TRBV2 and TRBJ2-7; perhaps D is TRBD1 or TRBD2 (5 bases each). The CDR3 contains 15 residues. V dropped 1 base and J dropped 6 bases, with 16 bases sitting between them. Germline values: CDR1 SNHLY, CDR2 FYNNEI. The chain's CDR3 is CASSEDGGIVGEQYF. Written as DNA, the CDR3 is TGTGCCAGCAGTGAAGATGGGGGAATTGTAGGCGAGCAGTACTTC.

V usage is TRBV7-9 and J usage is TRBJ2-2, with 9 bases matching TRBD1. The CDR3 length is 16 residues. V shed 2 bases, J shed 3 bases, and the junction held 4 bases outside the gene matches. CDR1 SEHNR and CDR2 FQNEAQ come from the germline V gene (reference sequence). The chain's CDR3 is CASSLTGGKDTGELFF. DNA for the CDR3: TGTGCCAGCAGCTTAACAGGGGGCAAGGACACCGGGGAGCTGTTTTTT.

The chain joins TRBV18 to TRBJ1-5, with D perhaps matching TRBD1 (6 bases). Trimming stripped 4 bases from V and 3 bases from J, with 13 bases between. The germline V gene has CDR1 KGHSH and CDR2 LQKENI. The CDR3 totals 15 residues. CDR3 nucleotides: TGTGCCAGCTCACTTTACCAGGGGCTCAATCAGCCCCAGCATTTT. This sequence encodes CASSLYQGLNQPQHF. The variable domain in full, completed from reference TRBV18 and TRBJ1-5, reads NAGVMQNPRHLVRRRGQEARLRCSPMKGHSHVYWYRQLPEEGLKFMVYLQKENIIDESGMPKERFSAEFPKEGPSILRIQQVVRGDSAAYFCASSLYQGLNQPQHFGDGTRLSIL.

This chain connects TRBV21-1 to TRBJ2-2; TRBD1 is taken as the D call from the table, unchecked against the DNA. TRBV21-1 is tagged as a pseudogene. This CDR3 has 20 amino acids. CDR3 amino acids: CASSKNKTQGRFENTGELFF. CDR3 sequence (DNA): TGTGCCAGCAGCAAAAATAAAACTCAGGGGCGCTTTGAGAACACCGGGGAGCTGTTTTTT.

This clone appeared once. The DNA of the CDR3 is TGTGCCAGCAAGGGATCCAGCGGGGGTTCGAACACCGGGGAGCTGTTTTTT. Protein sequence: CASKGSSGGSNTGELFF. This chain links TRBV28 with TRBJ2-2; 8 nucleotides align to TRBD2. The CDR3 has 17 residues. Germline CDR1 MDHEN, CDR2 SYDVKM. The trim removed 7 bases at V and 0 bases at J, leaving 10 bases unmatched.

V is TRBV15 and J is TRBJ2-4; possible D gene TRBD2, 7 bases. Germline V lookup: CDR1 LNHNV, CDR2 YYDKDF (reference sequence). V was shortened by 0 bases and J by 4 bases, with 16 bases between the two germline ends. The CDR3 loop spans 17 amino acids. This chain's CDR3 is CATSRDLSGTKKNIQYF. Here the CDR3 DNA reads TGTGCCACCAGCAGAGATCTGAGCGGGACAAAAAAAAACATTCAGTACTTC.

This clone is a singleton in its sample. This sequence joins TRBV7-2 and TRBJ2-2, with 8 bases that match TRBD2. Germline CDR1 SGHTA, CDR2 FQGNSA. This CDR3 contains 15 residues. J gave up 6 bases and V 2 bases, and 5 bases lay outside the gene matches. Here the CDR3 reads CASSLTATSAGELFF. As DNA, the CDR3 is TGTGCCAGCAGCTTAACGGCGACTAGCGCCGGGGAGCTGTTTTTT.